The 23 T cell receptor beta chains below come from one sample, sequenced in a study of shared T cell receptors in the human thymus. Profiling relied on immunoSEQ multiplex PCR, and the TCRdb table lists in-frame clones only, not all of them. This sample has 500,000 to 850,000 clones, with over 75% found just once. These sequences were also reported in another study, on human thymus T cells.

The sequenced material came from thymocytes. The source is a boy under two years old with a congenital heart defect.

This chain connects TRBV19 to TRBJ2-7, with 9 bases fitting TRBD1. CDR3 length equals 14 residues. V shed 3 bases, J shed 6 bases, and the junction held 6 bases outside the gene matches. The germline gives CDR1 LNHDA, CDR2 SQIVND (reference sequence). The CDR3 DNA sequence: TGTGCCAGTAGTATGTCACAGGGGGCGGGCGAGCAGTACTTC. Protein product: CASSMSQGAGEQYF.

V usage is TRBV10-3 and J usage is TRBJ2-7; TRBD2 matches at 12 bases. The CDR3 sequence is 15 residues long. From germline, CDR1 is ENHRY and CDR2 SYGVKD. Trimming at V came to 3 bases and at J to 3 bases, leaving 3 bases not matched to a gene. In DNA form, the CDR3 reads TGTGCCATCAGTGATTGGACTAGCGGGAACTACGAGCAGTACTTC. Protein: CAISDWTSGNYEQYF.

In DNA, the CDR3 is TGTGCCAGCAGCTTAGGCCCGGGGGAAGAGACCCAGTACTTC. Amino acids: CASSLGPGEETQYF. The chain recombines TRBV11-2 with TRBJ2-5; D perhaps matches TRBD2 (6 bases). Trimming took 1 base from V and 3 from J, leaving 9 bases between them. The germline gives CDR1 SGHAT, CDR2 FQNNGV. The CDR3 extends over 14 amino acids. The variable domain in full, completed from reference TRBV11-2 and TRBJ2-5, reads EAGVAQSPRYKIIEKRQSVAFWCNPISGHATLYWYQQILGQGPKLLIQFQNNGVVDDSQLPKDRFSAERLKGVDSTLKIQPAKLEDSAVYLCASSLGPGEETQYFGPGTRLLVL.

The genes are TRBV28 and TRBJ2-7, with unresolved D. The CDR3 is 16 amino acids. Per germline, CDR1 MDHEN and CDR2 SYDVKM. The V and J ends lost 2 bases and 3 bases respectively, with 17 bases between them. CDR3 residues: CASSLRQDNHYYEQYF. CDR3 sequence (DNA): TGTGCCAGCAGTTTACGGCAGGATAATCATTACTACGAGCAGTACTTC.

This sequence joins TRBV6-4 and TRBJ1-1; no reliable D call. The V end was cut by 8 bases, the J end by 3 bases, with 4 bases between. CDR1 MRHNA and CDR2 SNTAGT come from the germline V gene. CDR3 length equals 10 residues. The CDR3 spells CASPDTEAFF. Written as DNA, the CDR3 is TGTGCCAGCCCTGACACTGAAGCTTTCTTT.

This chain joins TRBV28 and TRBJ2-2; D may be TRBD1 (6 bases). Between the trimmed V and J ends, which lost 5 bases and 7 bases, there was a span of 23 bases. Germline V gene data show CDR1 as MDHEN and CDR2 as SYDVKM. This CDR3 region has 17 residues. Here the CDR3 DNA reads TGTGCCAGCAGTATAAACCTAGGGGGATACCGGCTCGGGGAGCTGTTTTTT. Residues: CASSINLGGYRLGELFF.

The CDR3 spells CASSGKAGDQPQHF. CDR3 nucleotides: TGTGCCAGCAGTGGGAAGGCAGGGGATCAGCCCCAGCATTTT. The gene calls are TRBV28 and TRBJ1-5; D is possibly TRBD1 (6 bases). V was shortened by 5 bases and J by 5 bases, with 13 bases between the two germline ends. The length of the CDR3 is 14 residues. Germline V gene sequence: CDR1 MDHEN, CDR2 SYDVKM.

The genes are TRBV14 and TRBJ1-1; TRBD1 might be the D (5 bases). Germline CDR1 reads SGHDN; CDR2 reads FVKESK. CDR3 length equals 13 residues. The V end lost 1 base, the J end lost 8 bases, and 11 bases lay between the germline ends. The CDR3 loop reads CASSQVGGEEAFF. The CDR3 nucleotides are TGTGCCAGCAGCCAAGTGGGGGGTGAAGAAGCTTTCTTT.

The J gene is TRBJ1-1, the V gene TRBV9; 7 positions match TRBD1. The germline V gene has CDR1 SGDLS and CDR2 YYNGEE. The V segment lost 3 bases and the J segment 3 bases; nucleotides outside the gene matches: 8. This CDR3 has 15 residues. The CDR3 DNA reads TGTGCCAGCAGCGAAGCCAGACAGGGACACACTGAAGCTTTCTTT. Protein product: CASSEARQGHTEAFF.

The chain employs TRBV27 and TRBJ2-3; TRBD2 agrees at 7 bases. The V gene's germline CDR1 is MNHEY and CDR2 SMNVEV (reference sequence). This CDR3 contains 14 residues. V trimming: 5 bases; J trimming: 8 bases; junction bases outside the gene matches: 10. CDR3 sequence (DNA): TGTGCCAGCAGTCCCCGAGCGGGGCTGGCTACGCAGTATTTT. This translates into CASSPRAGLATQYF.

The chain joins TRBV4-1 to TRBJ1-1; D ambiguous. Germline CDR1 MGHRA, CDR2 YSYEKL. The CDR3 length is 14 residues. The V gene lost 0 bases and the J gene lost 3 bases, with 8 bases spanning the gap. The CDR3 bases are TGCGCCAGCAGCCAAGACAGGTCATACACTGAAGCTTTCTTT. It yields the protein CASSQDRSYTEAFF.

The chain employs TRBV7-9 and TRBJ2-5; D is uncertain. CDR3 length: 13 residues. Germline lookup yields CDR1 SEHNR and CDR2 FQNEAQ (reference sequence). Between the trimmed V and J ends, which lost 5 bases and 7 bases, there was a span of 14 bases. CDR3 residues: CASSATEPVTQYF. CDR3 DNA sequence: TGTGCCAGCAGCGCCACAGAGCCGGTGACCCAGTACTTC.

Here the CDR3 DNA reads TGTGCCAGCAGACTAACAGGGTTGGAGAGAGTTGAAAAACTGTTTTTT. Translated, it gives CASRLTGLERVEKLFF. The chain is built from TRBV28 and TRBJ1-4; D might be TRBD1 (6 bases). The V end was cut by 6 bases, the J end by 7 bases, with 21 bases between. This CDR3 region has 16 residues. Germline V gene sequence: CDR1 MDHEN, CDR2 SYDVKM. The entire variable domain, with the rest obtained from reference TRBV28 and TRBJ1-4, is as follows: DVKVTQSSRYLVKRTGEKVFLECVQDMDHENMFWYRQDPGLGLRLIYFSYDVKMKEKGDIPEGYSVSREKKERFSLILESASTNQTSMYLCASRLTGLERVEKLFFGSGTQLSVL.

The rearrangement uses TRBV5-1 and TRBJ2-3, with 8 positions matching TRBD2. The germline V gene encodes CDR1 SGHRS and CDR2 YFSETQ. Trimming took 9 bases from V and 5 from J; bases not matched to a gene: 11. The CDR3 loop spans 14 amino acids. The CDR3 is CATPSGGPQDTQYF. The CDR3 bases are TGCGCCACCCCGAGCGGGGGCCCTCAAGATACGCAGTATTTT.

This clone showed up just once. The genes are TRBV5-6 and TRBJ2-7, with 14 bases identical to TRBD2. Germline values: CDR1 SGHDT, CDR2 YYEEEE. V gave up 3 bases and J gave up 6 bases; unmatched junction bases: 17. This CDR3 is 19 amino acids long. This CDR3 is CASSSDGHRLAGGSAEQYF. The CDR3 DNA is TGTGCCAGCAGCTCCGACGGCCATAGACTAGCGGGGGGGTCTGCCGAGCAGTACTTC.

V is TRBV2 and J is TRBJ2-1, with D unresolved. This CDR3 has 11 residues. V gave up 6 bases and J gave up 9 bases, with 9 bases separating them. From germline, CDR1 is SNHLY and CDR2 FYNNEI. The CDR3 nucleotides are TGTGCCAGCAGGGTGGCAGGTGAGCAGTTCTTC. It yields the protein CASRVAGEQFF. The full variable domain, with the rest looked up from reference TRBV2 and TRBJ2-1, is EPEVTQTPSHQVTQMGQEVILRCVPISNHLYFYWYRQILGQKVEFLVSFYNNEISEKSEIFDDQFSVERPDGSNFTLKIRSTKLEDSAMYFCASRVAGEQFFGPGTRLTVL.

The chain employs TRBV21-1 and TRBJ2-7; the table names TRBD2, a call not compared with the DNA. TRBV21-1 is deemed a pseudogene. The CDR3 consists of 13 residues. The DNA of the CDR3 is TGTGCCATTACTAGCGGGGCCTCCTACGAGCAGTACTTC. Its translation is CAITSGASYEQYF.

The chain links TRBV21-1 to TRBJ2-7; the D call of TRBD2 is as the table states it, not checked on the DNA. TRBV21-1 is labeled a pseudogene. CDR3 length: 17 residues. The CDR3 protein is CASSRFTARNSHYEQYF. CDR3 DNA: TGTGCCAGCAGCAGGTTTACCGCACGCAACTCCCACTACGAGCAGTACTTC.

The rearrangement joins TRBV5-1 to TRBJ2-7; the D gene is possibly TRBD1 (5 bases). Germline CDR1 SGHRS, CDR2 YFSETQ. Between the trimmed V and J ends, which lost 2 bases and 3 bases, there was a span of 15 bases. This CDR3 contains 15 residues. The CDR3: CASSFAPKGVYEQYF. The CDR3 coding sequence is TGCGCCAGCAGCTTTGCGCCCAAAGGGGTCTACGAGCAGTACTTC.

The V gene is TRBV7-3, the J gene TRBJ2-2; 9 nucleotides match TRBD2. The CDR3 has 19 amino acids. CDR1 and CDR2 from the germline V gene are SGHTA and FQGTGA. V lost 0 bases to trimming and J lost 2 bases; unmatched junction nucleotides: 10. In nucleotides, the CDR3 is TGTGCCAGCAGCTTAACGGGGGTGCGGGGGGGAGATAACACCGGGGAGCTGTTTTTT. Residues: CASSLTGVRGGDNTGELFF.

The V and J genes are TRBV19 and TRBJ2-7; TRBD1 matches 7 bases. The CDR3 is 13 amino acids. The ends lost 5 bases at V and 3 bases at J; junction bases unmatched: 4. CDR1 LNHDA and CDR2 SQIVND come from the germline V gene (reference sequence). Here the CDR3 reads CASSPRDSYEQYF. CDR3 bases: TGTGCCAGTAGTCCCCGGGACAGCTACGAGCAGTACTTC.

The chain joins TRBV4-2 to TRBJ2-5; maybe TRBD2 (6 bases). The CDR3 sequence is 16 residues long. Germline V gene data show CDR1 as LGHNA and CDR2 as YNFKEQ. The germline V and J ends were trimmed by 4 bases and 12 bases, with 27 bases remaining between them. CDR3 nucleotides: TGTGCCAGCAGCCGCCCGGGCGGGACTGCCACGTGGGGGGAGTACTTC. Translating gives CASSRPGGTATWGEYF.

The chain uses TRBV28 and TRBJ1-5; D is uncertain. Germline values: CDR1 MDHEN, CDR2 SYDVKM. The length of the CDR3 is 12 residues. V lost 7 bases to trimming and J lost 4 bases, with 8 bases between them. In DNA, the CDR3 is TGTGCCAGCAAGGAGGGAAATCAGCCCCAGCATTTT. Its translation: CASKEGNQPQHF.